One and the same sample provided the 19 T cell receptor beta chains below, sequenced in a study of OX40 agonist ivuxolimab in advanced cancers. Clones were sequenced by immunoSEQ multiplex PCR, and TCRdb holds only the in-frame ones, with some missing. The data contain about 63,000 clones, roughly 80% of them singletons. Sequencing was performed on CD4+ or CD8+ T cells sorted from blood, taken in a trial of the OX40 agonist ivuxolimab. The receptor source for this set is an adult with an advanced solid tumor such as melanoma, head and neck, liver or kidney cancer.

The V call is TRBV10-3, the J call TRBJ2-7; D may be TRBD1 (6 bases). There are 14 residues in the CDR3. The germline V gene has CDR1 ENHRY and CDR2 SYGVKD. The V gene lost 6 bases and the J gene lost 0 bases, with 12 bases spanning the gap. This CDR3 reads CAISDRLNSYEQYF. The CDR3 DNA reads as TGTGCCATCAGCGACAGGTTGAACTCCTACGAGCAGTACTTC.

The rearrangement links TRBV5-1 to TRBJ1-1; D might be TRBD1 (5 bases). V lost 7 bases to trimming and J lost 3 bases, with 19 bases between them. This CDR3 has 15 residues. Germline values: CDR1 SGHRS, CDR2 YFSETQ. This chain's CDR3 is CASRPQGMGDTEAFF. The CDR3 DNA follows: TGCGCCAGCCGACCTCAGGGAATGGGGGACACTGAAGCTTTCTTT. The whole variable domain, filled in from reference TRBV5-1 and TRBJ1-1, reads KAGVTQTPRYLIKTRGQQVTLSCSPISGHRSVSWYQQTPGQGLQFLFEYFSETQRNKGNFPGRFSGRQFSNSRSEMNVSTLELGDSALYLCASRPQGMGDTEAFFGQGTRLTVV.

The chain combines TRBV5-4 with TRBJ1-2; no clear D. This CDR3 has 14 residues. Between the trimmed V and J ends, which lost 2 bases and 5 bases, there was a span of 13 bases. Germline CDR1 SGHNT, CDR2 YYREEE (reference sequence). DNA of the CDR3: TGTGCCAGCAGCTTTAAGGGCGGCAGTTATGGCTACACCTTC. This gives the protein CASSFKGGSYGYTF.

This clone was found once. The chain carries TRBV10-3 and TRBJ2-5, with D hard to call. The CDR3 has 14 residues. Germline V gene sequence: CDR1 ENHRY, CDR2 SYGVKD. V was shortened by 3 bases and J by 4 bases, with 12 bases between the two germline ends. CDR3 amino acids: CAISDPKSGETQYF. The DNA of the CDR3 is TGTGCCATCAGTGACCCCAAATCCGGAGAGACCCAGTACTTC.

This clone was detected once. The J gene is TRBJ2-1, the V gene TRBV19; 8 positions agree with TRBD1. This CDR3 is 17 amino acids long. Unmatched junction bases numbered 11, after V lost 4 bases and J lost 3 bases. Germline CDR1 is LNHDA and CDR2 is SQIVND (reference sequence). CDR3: CASSRDSRTGFYNEQFF. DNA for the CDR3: TGTGCCAGTAGTAGAGACAGTAGGACAGGGTTCTACAATGAGCAGTTCTTC.

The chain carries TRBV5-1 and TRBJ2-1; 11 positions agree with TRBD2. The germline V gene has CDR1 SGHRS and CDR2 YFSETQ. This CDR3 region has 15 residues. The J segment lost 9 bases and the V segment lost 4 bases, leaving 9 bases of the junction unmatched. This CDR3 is CASSLGTSGLSEQFF. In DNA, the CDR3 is TGCGCCAGCAGCCTTGGGACTAGCGGCCTTAGTGAGCAGTTCTTC.

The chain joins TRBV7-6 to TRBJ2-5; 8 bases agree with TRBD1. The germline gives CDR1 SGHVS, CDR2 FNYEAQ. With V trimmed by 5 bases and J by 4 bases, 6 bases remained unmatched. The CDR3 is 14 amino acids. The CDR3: CASSPEQGVETQYF. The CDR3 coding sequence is TGTGCCAGCAGCCCTGAACAGGGGGTAGAGACCCAGTACTTC. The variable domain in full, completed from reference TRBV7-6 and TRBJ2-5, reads GAGVSQSPRYKVTKRGQDVALRCDPISGHVSLYWYRQALGQGPEFLTYFNYEAQQDKSGLPNDRFSAERPEGSISTLTIQRTEQRDSAMYRCASSPEQGVETQYFGPGTRLLVL.

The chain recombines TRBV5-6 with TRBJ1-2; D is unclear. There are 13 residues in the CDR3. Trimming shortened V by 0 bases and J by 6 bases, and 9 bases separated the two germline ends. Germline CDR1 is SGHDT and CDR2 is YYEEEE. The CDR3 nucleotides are TGTGCCAGCAGCTTGGCCAGTACTCATGGCTACACCTTC. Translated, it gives CASSLASTHGYTF.

In DNA, the CDR3 is TGTGCCAGCAGCCCCGGACAGGGGATAGATACGCAGTATTTT. Its translation is CASSPGQGIDTQYF. The chain links TRBV4-2 to TRBJ2-3; TRBD1 agrees at 9 bases. The CDR3 is 14 amino acids. Germline V gene data show CDR1 as LGHNA and CDR2 as YNFKEQ. Unmatched junction bases numbered 4, after V lost 4 bases and J lost 5 bases.

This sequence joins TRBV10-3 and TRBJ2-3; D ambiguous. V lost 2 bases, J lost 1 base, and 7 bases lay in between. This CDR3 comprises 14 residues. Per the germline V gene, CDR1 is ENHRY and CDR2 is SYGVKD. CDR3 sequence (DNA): TGTGCCATCAGTGAGGGGTCCGGCACAGATACGCAGTATTTT. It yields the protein CAISEGSGTDTQYF.

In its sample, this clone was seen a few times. The CDR3 DNA is TGTGCCAGCAGCCGAAAGTATGCAGGAAACAATGAGCAGTTCTTC. Protein sequence: CASSRKYAGNNEQFF. This chain connects TRBV7-3 to TRBJ2-1; D remains ambiguous. Germline V lookup: CDR1 SGHTA, CDR2 FQGTGA. V lost 5 bases and J 5 bases, leaving 16 bases between the germline ends. This CDR3 has 15 residues. The full variable domain, completed using reference TRBV7-3 and TRBJ2-1, is GAGVSQTPSNKVTEKGKYVELRCDPISGHTALYWYRQSLGQGPEFLIYFQGTGAADDSGLPNDRFFAVRPEGSVSTLKIQRTERGDSAVYLCASSRKYAGNNEQFFGPGTRLTVL.

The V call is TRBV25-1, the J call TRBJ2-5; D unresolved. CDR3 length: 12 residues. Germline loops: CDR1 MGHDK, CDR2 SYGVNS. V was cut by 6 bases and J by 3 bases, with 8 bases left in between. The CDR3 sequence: CASRISKETQYF. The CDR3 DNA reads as TGTGCCAGCAGAATTAGTAAAGAGACCCAGTACTTC.

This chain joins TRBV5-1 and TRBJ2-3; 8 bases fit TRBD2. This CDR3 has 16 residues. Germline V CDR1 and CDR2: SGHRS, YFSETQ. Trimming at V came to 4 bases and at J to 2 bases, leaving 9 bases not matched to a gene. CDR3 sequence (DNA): TGCGCCAGCAGCCTGGAGGTAGCGGGGTCCACAGATACGCAGTATTTT. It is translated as CASSLEVAGSTDTQYF. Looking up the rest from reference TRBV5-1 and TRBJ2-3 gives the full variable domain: KAGVTQTPRYLIKTRGQQVTLSCSPISGHRSVSWYQQTPGQGLQFLFEYFSETQRNKGNFPGRFSGRQFSNSRSEMNVSTLELGDSALYLCASSLEVAGSTDTQYFGPGTRLTVL.

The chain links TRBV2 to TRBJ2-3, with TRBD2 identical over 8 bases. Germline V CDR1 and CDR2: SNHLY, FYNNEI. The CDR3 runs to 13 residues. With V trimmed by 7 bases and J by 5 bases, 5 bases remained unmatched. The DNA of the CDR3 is TGTGCCAGCAAACCGGGACTAGAAGATACGCAGTATTTT. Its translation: CASKPGLEDTQYF.

The CDR3, as DNA: TGCAGCGTTGAAGATCGGGACTTGTTGGGCGAAGCTTTCTTT. This gives the protein CSVEDRDLLGEAFF. The chain joins TRBV29-1 to TRBJ1-1, with D maybe TRBD1 (5 bases). Trimming removed 0 bases from V and 8 bases from J, with 16 bases in between. The CDR3 has 14 amino acids. Germline-derived CDR1 and CDR2 are SQVTM and ANQGSEA.

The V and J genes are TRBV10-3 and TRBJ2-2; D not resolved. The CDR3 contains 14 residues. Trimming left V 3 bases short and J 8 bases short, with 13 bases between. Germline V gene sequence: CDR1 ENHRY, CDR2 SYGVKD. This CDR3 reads CAISDMESGGELFF. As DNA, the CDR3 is TGTGCCATCAGTGATATGGAGTCTGGAGGGGAGCTGTTTTTT.

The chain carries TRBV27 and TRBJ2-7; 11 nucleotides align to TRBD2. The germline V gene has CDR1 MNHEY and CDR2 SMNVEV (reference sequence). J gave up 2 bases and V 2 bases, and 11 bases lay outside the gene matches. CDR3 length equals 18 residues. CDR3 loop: CASSLTTSGSLGAYEQYF. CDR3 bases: TGTGCCAGCAGTTTAACTACTAGCGGGAGTTTGGGGGCCTACGAGCAGTACTTC.

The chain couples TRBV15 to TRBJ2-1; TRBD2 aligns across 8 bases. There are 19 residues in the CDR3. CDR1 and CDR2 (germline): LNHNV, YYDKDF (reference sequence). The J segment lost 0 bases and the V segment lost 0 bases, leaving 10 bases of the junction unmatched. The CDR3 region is CATSRENEATSASYNEQFF. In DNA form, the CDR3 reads TGTGCCACCAGCAGAGAAAATGAAGCGACTAGCGCCTCCTACAATGAGCAGTTCTTC.

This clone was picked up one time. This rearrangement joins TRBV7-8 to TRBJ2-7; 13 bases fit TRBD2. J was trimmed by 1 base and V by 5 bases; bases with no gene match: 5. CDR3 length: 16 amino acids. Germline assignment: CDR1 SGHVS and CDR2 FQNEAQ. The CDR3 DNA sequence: TGTGCCAGCAGCCCGCGGACTAGCGGGAGTTCCTACGAGCAGTACTTC. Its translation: CASSPRTSGSSYEQYF.